This T cell receptor beta chain came from a study of CD8+ T cells in alopecia areata. Study in general: Each day, treated patients took oral tofacitinib twice, at 5 to 10 mg per dose.

Study-wide results and caveats: An increase in clonality over normal scalp was evident in lesional scalp, especially alopecia totalis/universalis.

Alopecia areata patients had lesional scalp punch biopsies and peripheral blood taken from them. Cell sorting on a FACSAria was used to separate CD4+ and CD8+ T cells from the PBMCs. In its sample, this clone was seen a few times. Its antigen is undetermined. V lost 3 bases, J lost 4 bases, and 10 bases lay in between. This CDR3 comprises 13 residues. Germline lookup yields CDR1 SQVTM and CDR2 ANQGSEA. Following extraction, RNA underwent reverse transcription to cDNA, which served as the sequencing template. Libraries were prepared by immunoSEQ multiplex PCR; TCRdb keeps only in-frame clonotypes and omits some of them. The sample holds 90,000 to 100,000 clones, 41% seen once.

The gene calls are TRBV29-1 and TRBJ1-5, with D possibly TRBD1 on 6 matching bases. The sample consisted of CD4+ T cells sorted from blood. This receptor was identified in a human donor with alopecia areata. The CDR3 DNA reads TGCAGCGTTGATGGGGGCAGGAATCAGCCCCAGCATTTT. It encodes CSVDGGRNQPQHF.